The 22 T cell receptor beta chains listed next were all sequenced from one sample in a study of T cell repertoires in aging, cancer and after chemotherapy. Peripheral blood genomic DNA, not sorted cells or RNA, was the template. Multiplex touch-down PCR with TRB-A/B primers amplified rearranged V-D-J TRB sequences. TCRdb analysed the multiplex PCR reads with MiXCR anew, one entry per CDR3 protein. The table has fewer than 20,000 distinct CDR3 sequences, about 50% seen once; the top ten hold about 10%. The specimen was blood. The receptor set was obtained from a human donor in good health.

This clonotype is judged medium-sized. The CDR3 DNA follows: TGCAGCGTTTCCGCGGGGACAGGACAAGAGACCCAGTACTTC. Translated: CSVSAGTGQETQYF. The J gene is TRBJ2-5, the V gene TRBV29-1; TRBD1 aligns across 8 bases. Germline loops: CDR1 SQVTM, CDR2 ANQGSEA. CDR3 size: 14 residues. The trim removed 5 bases at V and 2 bases at J, leaving 7 bases unmatched.

V and J are TRBV6-2 or TRBV6-3 and TRBJ2-1, with TRBD2 as a possible D gene (5 bases). Per the germline V gene, CDR1 is MNHEY and CDR2 is SVGEGT. Trimming cost V 5 bases and J 3 bases, with 11 bases left between them. This CDR3 region has 14 residues. CDR3 sequence reads: CASSETEGYNEQFF. CDR3 nucleotides: TGTGCCAGCAGTGAGACCGAGGGCTACAATGAGCAGTTCTTC.

This clonotype was observed a few times. V and J are TRBV19 and TRBJ2-2; D is perhaps TRBD1 (6 bases). Trimming took 3 bases from V and 6 from J, leaving 8 bases between them. This CDR3 is 13 amino acids long. CDR1 LNHDA and CDR2 SQIVND come from the germline V gene (reference sequence). CDR3 nucleotide sequence: TGTGCCAGTAGTATTGCAGGGGCCGGGGAGCTGTTTTTT. It is translated as CASSIAGAGELFF.

This chain joins TRBV6-2 or TRBV6-3 and TRBJ1-4; no definite D call. CDR1 and CDR2 (germline): MNHEY, SVGEGT. The CDR3 runs to 14 residues. V lost 5 bases to trimming and J lost 5 bases, with 12 bases between them. The CDR3 sequence: CASSTWMGNEKLFF. As DNA, the CDR3 is TGTGCCAGCAGTACTTGGATGGGGAATGAAAAACTGTTTTTT.

The chain has TRBV29-1 and TRBJ1-2; TRBD1 aligns across 10 bases. The germline V gene has CDR1 SQVTM and CDR2 ANQGSEA. V was clipped by 5 bases and J by 7 bases; unmatched bases: 1. This CDR3 is built from 11 residues. Written as DNA, the CDR3 is TGCAGCGTTTGGACAGGGGGTGGCTACACCTTC. It codes for CSVWTGGGYTF.

The chain combines TRBV5-6 with TRBJ1-1; D is unresolved. The V gene lost 2 bases and the J gene lost 8 bases, with 10 bases spanning the gap. Germline CDR1 and CDR2: SGHDT and YYEEEE. The CDR3 covers 12 residues. The chain's CDR3 is CASSFGYREAFF. In nucleotides, the CDR3 is TGTGCCAGCAGCTTTGGGTATAGGGAAGCTTTCTTT.

Sample share makes this clonotype medium-sized. The rearrangement links TRBV29-1 to TRBJ2-3, with D tentatively TRBD1 or TRBD2 (7 bases each). From germline, CDR1 is SQVTM and CDR2 ANQGSEA. V was shortened by 3 bases and J by 3 bases, with 10 bases between the two germline ends. There are 13 residues in the CDR3. The CDR3 DNA sequence: TGCAGCGTTGACAGGGGGGGTACAGATACGCAGTATTTT. Translating gives CSVDRGGTDTQYF.

V and J are TRBV30 and TRBJ2-7; TRBD2 agrees at 8 bases. The CDR3 is made up of 14 amino acids. V dropped 4 bases and J dropped 6; count of bases not matched to a gene: 11. Germline V CDR1 and CDR2: GTSNPN, SVGIG (reference sequence). CDR3 nucleotide sequence: TGTGCCTGGAAGGGTAGCGGGAATGTCGCCGAGCAGTACTTC. It specifies CAWKGSGNVAEQYF.

This clonotype came up a few times. The J gene is TRBJ2-2, the V gene TRBV6-5, with D tentatively TRBD2 (6 bases). The CDR3 contains 16 residues. V lost 4 bases and J lost 8, with 20 bases in between. Per germline, CDR1 MNHEY and CDR2 SVGAGI. CDR3 loop: CASSSPYHTGRGELFF. As DNA, the CDR3 is TGTGCCAGCAGTTCCCCCTATCATACGGGGAGGGGGGAGCTGTTTTTT.

The V gene is TRBV6-1, the J gene TRBJ2-7, with D tentatively TRBD1 or TRBD2 (5 bases each). Germline V gene data show CDR1 as MNHNS and CDR2 as SASEGT. V shed 11 bases and J shed 0 bases, with 23 bases lying between them. The CDR3 spans 16 residues. CDR3 amino acids: CAGSGTTGTSSYEQYF. DNA for the CDR3: TGTGCCGGTTCCGGGACGACTGGCACCTCCTCCTACGAGCAGTACTTC.

The chain carries TRBV27 and TRBJ2-7, with 9 nucleotides matching TRBD1. The CDR3 contains 15 residues. The V gene end was trimmed by 5 bases and the J gene end by 6 bases; junction bases not matched to a gene: 11. Germline V gene lookup returns CDR1 MNHEY and CDR2 SMNVEV (reference sequence). The DNA of the CDR3 is TGTGCCAGCAGTCAGCAACAGGGGGCGCATCCCGAGCAGTACTTC. Its translation: CASSQQQGAHPEQYF.

Written as DNA, the CDR3 is TGTGCCAGCAGTTACGTCTTGGACAGATCTAATTCACCCCTCCACTTT. The encoded protein is CASSYVLDRSNSPLHF. This chain joins TRBV6-5 and TRBJ1-6, with D perhaps matching TRBD1 (6 bases). This CDR3 is 16 amino acids long. Germline V gene lookup returns CDR1 MNHEY and CDR2 SVGAGI. V was clipped by 2 bases and J by 6 bases, with 14 bases between them.

This clonotype counts as medium-sized. This chain links TRBV29-1 with TRBJ2-7; 8 bases agree with TRBD1. CDR1 is SQVTM, CDR2 ANQGSEA, per germline. Germline trimming cut 6 bases from V and 1 base from J; bases unmatched to any gene: 8. The CDR3 consists of 14 residues. The DNA for the CDR3 is TGCAGCGTGGCGGACAGGGCGATATCCTACGAGCAGTACTTC. Translating it yields CSVADRAISYEQYF.

The chain employs TRBV11-1 and TRBJ2-5; D uncertain. Germline CDR1 is SGHAT and CDR2 is FQDESV (reference sequence). Trimming took 2 bases from V and 3 from J, leaving 7 bases between them. The CDR3 extends over 13 amino acids. The CDR3 spells CASSLIPKETQYF. The CDR3 coding sequence is TGTGCCAGCAGCTTAATCCCTAAAGAGACCCAGTACTTC.

By its share, this clonotype is medium-sized. The rearrangement uses TRBV11-1 and TRBJ2-5, with D possibly matching TRBD2 (6 bases). Germline values: CDR1 SGHAT, CDR2 FQDESV (reference sequence). CDR3 length: 16 residues. Trimming took off 5 bases at V and 1 base at J, with 17 bases between the two ends. This CDR3 is CASSHTHLLAQETQYF. CDR3 nucleotide sequence: TGTGCCAGCAGCCACACGCACCTACTAGCCCAAGAGACCCAGTACTTC.

The rearrangement links TRBV9 to TRBJ2-2, with D hard to call. The CDR3 is made up of 16 amino acids. V lost 1 base to trimming and J lost 5 bases, with 15 bases between them. Germline V gene data show CDR1 as SGDLS and CDR2 as YYNGEE. This CDR3 is CASSVSPYVGTGELFF. CDR3 coding DNA: TGTGCCAGCAGCGTATCTCCCTACGTGGGAACCGGGGAGCTGTTTTTT.

This clonotype has a handful of counts. V gene TRBV18 combines with J gene TRBJ2-7; D possibly corresponds to TRBD1 (6 bases). The CDR3 runs to 13 residues. Germline CDR1 KGHSH, CDR2 LQKENI. Between the trimmed V and J ends, which lost 4 bases and 2 bases, there was a span of 9 bases. CDR3 sequence: CASSRTATYEQYF. The CDR3 DNA sequence: TGTGCCAGCTCACGGACAGCTACCTACGAGCAGTACTTC.

This clonotype was found a few times. The chain has TRBV30 and TRBJ2-1, with 7 bases aligning to TRBD2. V lost 2 bases and J lost 4; bases outside the gene matches: 8. Germline CDR1 is GTSNPN and CDR2 is SVGIG (reference sequence). The CDR3 runs to 15 residues. CDR3 DNA: TGTGCCTGGAGTCTCGGGGCGGGAGTTTACAATGAGCAGTTCTTC. Protein: CAWSLGAGVYNEQFF.

The J gene is TRBJ2-1, the V gene TRBV27; D perhaps matches TRBD1 (6 bases). V was shortened by 10 bases and J by 0 bases, with 10 bases between the two germline ends. The CDR3 runs to 13 residues. Looked up from germline, CDR1 is MNHEY and CDR2 is SMNVEV (reference sequence). CDR3 in DNA: TGTGCCACAGGGGAGAGCTCCTACAATGAGCAGTTCTTC. Protein: CATGESSYNEQFF.

The chain uses TRBV12-3 or TRBV12-4 and TRBJ2-7, with a weak D call TRBD2 (6 bases). There are 13 residues in the CDR3. V lost 6 bases, J lost 7 bases, and 16 bases lay in between. In DNA, the CDR3 is TGTGCCAGCAGCCTCGGAGGGCCCTTTGAGCAGTACTTC. Its protein product is CASSLGGPFEQYF.

This clonotype has a handful of counts. The J gene is TRBJ2-1, the V gene TRBV19; tentatively, D is TRBD2 (7 bases). The CDR3 totals 16 residues. Per germline, CDR1 LNHDA and CDR2 SQIVND (reference sequence). Trimming removed 3 bases from V and 1 base from J, with 13 bases in between. The CDR3 region is CASSIGGGRSYNEQFF. The CDR3 nucleotides are TGTGCCAGTAGTATTGGCGGGGGCCGGTCCTACAATGAGCAGTTCTTC.

This clonotype was counted a few times. The V gene is TRBV30, the J gene TRBJ2-6; D may be TRBD2 (5 bases). Per germline, CDR1 GTSNPN and CDR2 SVGIG (reference sequence). The V end was cut by 6 bases, the J end by 3 bases, with 12 bases between. The CDR3 length is 14 residues. CDR3 in DNA: TGTGCCTGCCCTCGGGGTAATGGGGCCAACGTCCTGACTTTC. Translating gives CACPRGNGANVLTF.